The 20 T cell receptor beta chains below all came from one sample that was sequenced in a study of blood T cell repertoires in COVID-19. Data came from immunoSEQ multiplex PCR; TCRdb stores just in-frame clones and leaves some out. The data show a few hundred thousand clones, about 83% seen once. The sequencing sample was made of peripheral blood. The receptors here all came from a woman aged 45-60 years with acute or convalescent COVID-19.

This chain connects TRBV7-2 to TRBJ2-5; D is undetermined. Trimming shortened V by 1 base and J by 10 bases, and 13 bases separated the two germline ends. CDR1 is SGHTA, CDR2 FQGNSA, per germline. This CDR3 has 13 amino acids. CDR3 region: CASSLVGANFQYF. CDR3 DNA: TGTGCCAGCAGCTTAGTCGGTGCGAATTTCCAGTACTTC.

The sample holds one count of this clone. The chain employs TRBV11-2 and TRBJ2-5; D not resolved. CDR1 and CDR2 (germline): SGHAT, FQNNGV. V gave up 5 bases and J gave up 0 bases, with 10 bases separating them. The CDR3 sequence is 14 residues long. CDR3 sequence reads: CASSASLDQETQYF. The DNA for the CDR3 is TGTGCCAGCAGCGCCTCACTTGACCAAGAGACCCAGTACTTC.

The rearrangement links TRBV2 to TRBJ2-5; possibly TRBD1 for D (8 bases). Germline assignment: CDR1 SNHLY and CDR2 FYNNEI. The V gene lost 6 bases and the J gene lost 5 bases, with 16 bases spanning the gap. CDR3 size: 14 residues. The CDR3 bases are TGTGCCAGCAGCGACAGGGGACTACGGGAGACCCAGTACTTC. Protein: CASSDRGLRETQYF.

V is TRBV7-8 and J is TRBJ1-2; maybe TRBD1 (6 bases). V was shortened by 3 bases and J by 5 bases, with 13 bases between the two germline ends. The germline V gene has CDR1 SGHVS and CDR2 FQNEAQ. The CDR3 has 14 residues. CDR3 coding DNA: TGTGCCAGCAGCTTGAGGGCAGGGGCATATGGCTACACCTTC. Its translation is CASSLRAGAYGYTF.

This clone was found a few times. This rearrangement joins TRBV24-1 to TRBJ2-5, with D possibly being TRBD2 (5 bases). The CDR3 runs 15 residues. Germline V lookup: CDR1 KGHDR, CDR2 SFDVKD. Between the trimmed V and J ends, which lost 5 bases and 1 base, there was a span of 13 bases. CDR3 coding DNA: TGTGCCACCAGTGTAGGCGGAGGATCCCAAGAGACCCAGTACTTC. This encodes CATSVGGGSQETQYF.

The sample holds a few counts of this clone. J is TRBJ1-6 and V is TRBV5-1, with 8 bases fitting TRBD1. The V gene's germline CDR1 is SGHRS and CDR2 YFSETQ. Unmatched junction bases numbered 5, after V lost 1 base and J lost 5 bases. This CDR3 spans 16 amino acids. The CDR3 sequence: CASSLSWTGNNSPLHF. The CDR3 bases are TGCGCCAGCAGCTTGAGTTGGACAGGGAATAATTCACCCCTCCACTTT.

This clone appeared a few times. The chain couples TRBV5-1 to TRBJ2-1; 10 nucleotides agree with TRBD1. Germline-derived CDR1 and CDR2 are SGHRS and YFSETQ. J was trimmed by 4 bases and V by 4 bases; bases with no gene match: 5. The CDR3 has 15 residues. The CDR3 DNA is TGCGCCAGCAGCATCGACAGGGGGCAATACAATGAGCAGTTCTTC. It encodes CASSIDRGQYNEQFF.

CDR3 sequence: CASTPQAKNEQYF. The CDR3 DNA sequence: TGTGCCAGCACCCCCCAGGCGAAGAACGAGCAGTACTTC. This chain uses TRBV7-9 with TRBJ2-7; no definite D call. Trimming removed 7 bases from V and 5 bases from J, with 15 bases in between. Germline V lookup: CDR1 SEHNR, CDR2 FQNEAQ (reference sequence). The CDR3 length is 13 residues.

The DNA of the CDR3 is TGTGCCAGCAGCTTAGTCCGGGACAGGGGAAGGAACACTGAAGCTTTCTTT. Translating it yields CASSLVRDRGRNTEAFF. The chain employs TRBV7-2 and TRBJ1-1; 10 bases fit TRBD1. Germline CDR1 SGHTA, CDR2 FQGNSA. The V segment lost 1 base and the J segment 1 base; nucleotides outside the gene matches: 6. CDR3 length: 17 residues. The variable domain in full, completed from reference TRBV7-2 and TRBJ1-1, reads GAGVSQSPSNKVTEKGKDVELRCDPISGHTALYWYRQSLGQGLEFLIYFQGNSAPDKSGLPSDRFSAERTGGSVSTLTIQRTQQEDSAVYLCASSLVRDRGRNTEAFFGQGTRLTVV.

The CDR3 is CASSQEGVGTEAFF. The CDR3 DNA reads as TGTGCCAGCAGCCAAGAAGGGGTTGGCACTGAAGCTTTCTTT. The genes are TRBV3-1 (or the pseudogene TRBV3-2) and TRBJ1-1; possibly TRBD1 for D (5 bases). CDR1 is LGHDT, CDR2 YNNKEL, per germline (reference sequence). Trimming took 0 bases from V and 4 from J, leaving 9 bases between them. The CDR3 extends over 14 amino acids.

This clone was counted ten times or more. The junction shows a germline mismatch at one end, possibly a read error. The rearrangement uses TRBV19 and TRBJ2-1; D unclear. This CDR3 is 13 amino acids long. CDR1 is LNHDA and CDR2 is SQIVND in the germline V gene (reference sequence). The CDR3: CASSLDGPNEQFF. The CDR3, as DNA: TGTGCCAGTAGTTTAGATGGCCCTAATGAGCAGTTCTTC.

Only one count was recorded for this clone. The rearrangement uses TRBV6-2 or TRBV6-3 and TRBJ1-1; a weak D match, TRBD1 (6 bases). The V end was cut by 5 bases, the J end by 4 bases, with 14 bases between. Germline CDR1 is MNHEY and CDR2 is SVGEGT. The CDR3 loop spans 14 amino acids. CDR3 nucleotide sequence: TGTGCCAGCAGTACCGGGACACCCGCCACTGAAGCTTTCTTT. Translating gives CASSTGTPATEAFF.

J is TRBJ2-1 and V is TRBV12-5; 9 bases match TRBD2. The V segment lost 7 bases and the J segment 6 bases; nucleotides outside the gene matches: 7. The CDR3 spans 14 residues. CDR1 LGHNT and CDR2 FRNRAP come from the germline V gene. The CDR3 nucleotides read TGTGCTAGTGCCAATAGCGGGGGATTCAATGAGCAGTTCTTC. This gives the protein CASANSGGFNEQFF.

The sample holds one count of this clone. The genes are TRBV9 and TRBJ1-5; 8 bases are shared with TRBD1. The CDR3 sequence is 14 residues long. The germline V gene encodes CDR1 SGDLS and CDR2 YYNGEE. Trimming cost V 3 bases and J 9 bases; bases outside gene matches: 8. This CDR3 reads CASSETGGIRPQHF. The CDR3 DNA sequence: TGTGCCAGCAGCGAAACAGGGGGAATCAGGCCCCAGCATTTT.

The chain combines TRBV25-1 with TRBJ1-1, with D perhaps matching TRBD1 (5 bases). This CDR3 is 13 amino acids long. V gave up 7 bases and J gave up 1 base, with 10 bases separating them. The germline gives CDR1 MGHDK, CDR2 SYGVNS. The CDR3 coding sequence is TGTGCCAGCATGGGGACTACGAACACTGAAGCTTTCTTT. Protein product: CASMGTTNTEAFF.

J is TRBJ1-4 and V is TRBV3-1 (or the pseudogene TRBV3-2); D call uncertain. This CDR3 has 17 amino acids. Trimming cost V 1 base and J 0 bases, with 12 bases left between them. Germline CDR1 and CDR2: LGHDT and YNNKEL (reference sequence). The CDR3 reads CASSQAKAAATNEKLFF. The CDR3 DNA reads TGTGCCAGCAGCCAAGCGAAGGCGGCAGCAACTAATGAAAAACTGTTTTTT.

The chain's CDR3 is CASSIMTGPHTEAFF. Here the CDR3 DNA reads TGTGCCAGTAGTATTATGACAGGTCCCCACACTGAAGCTTTCTTT. The chain carries TRBV19 and TRBJ1-1, with TRBD1 as a possible D gene (6 bases). Trimming left V 3 bases short and J 3 bases short, with 14 bases between. Germline CDR1 LNHDA, CDR2 SQIVND (reference sequence). There are 15 residues in the CDR3.

Only one count was recorded for this clone. The chain uses TRBV27 and TRBJ1-5; D not resolved. V was cut by 5 bases and J by 2 bases, with 10 bases left in between. This CDR3 spans 14 amino acids. Looked up from germline, CDR1 is MNHEY and CDR2 is SMNVEV (reference sequence). In DNA form, the CDR3 reads TGTGCCAGCAGTCCCCTCGTCGGCAATCAGCCCCAGCATTTT. It yields the protein CASSPLVGNQPQHF.

The J gene is TRBJ2-3, the V gene TRBV12-3 or TRBV12-4; unclear D gene. The CDR3 runs to 13 residues. V was pared by 4 bases and J by 6 bases, with 11 bases between. The DNA of the CDR3 is TGTGCCAGCAGTTCACTCAGAGCGGATACGCAGTATTTT. Translation: CASSSLRADTQYF.

On this clone itself: Other DNA sequences within the sample encode an identical CDR3. This rearrangement joins TRBV5-1 to TRBJ2-7; 7 positions agree with TRBD1. The CDR3 totals 14 residues. Trimming took 0 bases from V and 5 from J; bases not matched to a gene: 5. Per germline, CDR1 SGHRS and CDR2 YFSETQ. Here the CDR3 reads CASSLDRGLDEQYF. CDR3 in DNA: TGCGCCAGCAGCTTGGATAGGGGGCTGGACGAGCAGTACTTC.